The 20 T cell receptor beta chains listed next were all sequenced from one sample in a study of T cell responses to AZD1222 COVID-19 vaccine (dated by TCRdb to about 2021). Library generation was performed with the immunoSEQ multiplex PCR assay. TCRdb limited this immuneACCESS table to in-frame rearrangements with V and J called. A share of clones is missing; checked studies link under half to unresolved V genes, and the rest is unexplained. Within this sample are some 150,000 clones, with about nine tenths of them counted one time only. The ten largest make up less than 2.5% of the sample. Taken with the paper, the label for time point translates to: baseline before first vaccination. Sample: peripheral blood, taken on day 0 of AZD1222 vaccination. The receptors shown here come from an adult in good health.

The chain is built from TRBV9 and TRBJ1-5; D not certain. Germline CDR1 SGDLS, CDR2 YYNGEE. The CDR3 covers 14 residues. Trimming cost V 0 bases and J 8 bases, with 12 bases left between them. CDR3 amino acids: CASSVGGDLEPQHF. CDR3 in DNA: TGTGCCAGCAGCGTAGGTGGAGACTTGGAGCCCCAGCATTTT.

This clone was picked up one time. The rearrangement uses TRBV4-3 and TRBJ1-2; tentative D call: TRBD1 (5 bases). CDR3 length: 18 residues. V lost 0 bases and J lost 2, with 19 bases in between. Germline values: CDR1 LGHNA, CDR2 YSLEER. The DNA of the CDR3 is TGCGCCAGCAGCCAAGAAATAGGGACCAAAACCTGGAACTATGGCTACACCTTC. Its protein product is CASSQEIGTKTWNYGYTF.

This chain links TRBV2 with TRBJ2-7; the D gene is possibly TRBD1 (6 bases). Trimming took 10 bases from V and 5 from J, leaving 9 bases between them. CDR1 is SNHLY and CDR2 is FYNNEI in the germline V gene. This CDR3 has 10 residues. The chain's CDR3 is CATRGNEQYF. The DNA for the CDR3 is TGTGCCACCAGGGGCAACGAGCAGTACTTC. The variable domain in full, with the rest retrieved from reference TRBV2 and TRBJ2-7, is EPEVTQTPSHQVTQMGQEVILRCVPISNHLYFYWYRQILGQKVEFLVSFYNNEISEKSEIFDDQFSVERPDGSNFTLKIRSTKLEDSAMYFCATRGNEQYFGPGTRLTVT.

The J gene is TRBJ1-5, the V gene TRBV20-1; 8 bases match TRBD1. This CDR3 spans 14 amino acids. Germline assignment: CDR1 DFQATT and CDR2 SNEGSKA (reference sequence). With V trimmed by 3 bases and J by 4 bases, 5 bases remained unmatched. This chain's CDR3 is CSASLWDRNQPQHF. DNA of the CDR3: TGCAGTGCTAGTTTGTGGGACAGGAATCAGCCCCAGCATTTT.

The rearrangement joins TRBV9 to TRBJ1-1, with D possibly matching TRBD1 (5 bases). Looked up from germline, CDR1 is SGDLS and CDR2 is YYNGEE. CDR3 length: 17 residues. V was trimmed by 3 bases and J by 11 bases, leaving 29 bases between them. Here the CDR3 reads CASSAPLQTAGTDRAFF. CDR3 nucleotides: TGTGCCAGCAGCGCTCCCCTCCAGACAGCGGGGACCGACCGGGCTTTCTTT. Full variable domain (remainder filled in from reference TRBV9 and TRBJ1-1): DSGVTQTPKHLITATGQRVTLRCSPRSGDLSVYWYQQSLDQGLQFLIQYYNGEERAKGNILERFSAQQFPDLHSELNLSSLELGDSALYFCASSAPLQTAGTDRAFFGQGTRLTVV.

The J gene is TRBJ1-3, the V gene TRBV19, with 7 nucleotides matching TRBD1. This CDR3 is built from 14 residues. After removal of 9 bases from V and 4 bases from J, the junction contained 9 bases not matched to a gene. CDR1 is LNHDA and CDR2 is SQIVND in the germline V gene (reference sequence). CDR3 DNA: TGTGCCAGCGGACAGGCTTTAGGAGGAAACACCATATATTTT. Amino acids: CASGQALGGNTIYF.

In regard to this clone: This specimen includes other DNA sequences encoding the same CDR3. The V and J genes are TRBV29-1 and TRBJ1-1; D remains unclear. CDR1 is SQVTM, CDR2 ANQGSEA, per germline. V lost 3 bases, J lost 1 base, and 9 bases lay in between. This CDR3 is 13 amino acids long. CDR3 bases: TGCAGCGTTGAGTGGGGTAGGAACACTGAAGCTTTCTTT. It translates to CSVEWGRNTEAFF.

This clone was seen more than once but under ten times. V gene TRBV11-2 combines with J gene TRBJ2-6, with TRBD1 as a possible D gene (5 bases). This CDR3 spans 18 amino acids. Between the trimmed V and J ends, which lost 5 bases and 1 base, there was a span of 18 bases. The V gene's germline CDR1 is SGHAT and CDR2 FQNNGV. The CDR3 loop is CASSTNRGPKSGANVLTF. The CDR3 nucleotides read TGTGCCAGCAGCACTAATAGGGGTCCCAAGTCTGGGGCCAACGTCCTGACTTTC.

The rearrangement uses TRBV7-2 and TRBJ1-1; 9 nucleotides agree with TRBD1. The CDR3 extends over 15 amino acids. The V and J ends lost 2 bases and 10 bases, in that order; junction bases with no gene match: 11. Germline CDR1 reads SGHTA; CDR2 reads FQGNSA. Here the CDR3 DNA reads TGTGCCAGCAGCTTATCCCGCGGACAGGGGCGAGGAGCTTTCTTT. As protein: CASSLSRGQGRGAFF.

This chain links TRBV3-1 (or the pseudogene TRBV3-2) with TRBJ2-1; maybe TRBD2 (5 bases). The germline CDR1 and CDR2 sequences are LGHDT and YNNKEL (reference sequence). Trimming pared 0 bases from V and 2 bases from J, leaving 14 bases between. This CDR3 has 17 residues. CDR3 region: CASSQESGEGPYNEQFF. The CDR3, as DNA: TGTGCCAGCAGCCAAGAATCCGGGGAAGGGCCCTACAATGAGCAGTTCTTC.

The J gene is TRBJ1-1, the V gene TRBV7-3; no clear D. This CDR3 region has 13 residues. V gave up 6 bases and J gave up 5 bases, with 13 bases separating them. Germline CDR1 and CDR2: SGHTA and FQGTGA. In nucleotides, the CDR3 is TGTGCCAGCAGTCCCTCGGGGATTACTGAAGCTTTCTTT. Encoded protein: CASSPSGITEAFF.

As to this clone: This sample includes further DNA sequences coding for the same CDR3. V is TRBV5-1 and J is TRBJ2-1; 8 bases align to TRBD2. The CDR3 sequence is 16 residues long. Germline CDR1 is SGHRS and CDR2 is YFSETQ. Trimming at V came to 2 bases and at J to 8 bases, leaving 12 bases not matched to a gene. The CDR3 loop is CASSLPTGTSRDEQFF. CDR3 bases: TGCGCCAGCAGCTTACCGACCGGGACTAGTAGAGATGAGCAGTTCTTC.

This chain connects TRBV3-1 (or the pseudogene TRBV3-2) to TRBJ1-6; possibly TRBD1 for D (5 bases). Trimming left V 1 base short and J 7 bases short, with 8 bases between. The CDR3 length is 14 residues. The V gene's germline CDR1 is LGHDT and CDR2 YNNKEL (reference sequence). CDR3 bases: TGTGCCAGCAGCCAAGCAGGGTGGAATTCACCCCTCCACTTT. Translation gives CASSQAGWNSPLHF.

The chain couples TRBV5-1 to TRBJ2-3; 9 bases are shared with TRBD1. Trimming cost V 4 bases and J 7 bases; bases outside gene matches: 7. Germline values: CDR1 SGHRS, CDR2 YFSETQ. The CDR3 extends over 14 amino acids. CDR3 loop: CASSVGQGGNTQYF. Written as DNA, the CDR3 is TGCGCCAGCAGCGTGGGACAGGGAGGGAATACGCAGTATTTT.

This clone was seen just once. V usage is TRBV7-8 and J usage is TRBJ1-1, with D perhaps TRBD1 (5 bases). The CDR3 extends over 14 amino acids. Germline V gene data show CDR1 as SGHVS and CDR2 as FQNEAQ. The germline V and J ends were trimmed by 1 base and 10 bases, with 16 bases remaining between them. The CDR3 region is CASSLGGSSGGAFF. In DNA, the CDR3 is TGTGCCAGCAGCTTAGGGGGCTCCTCCGGAGGAGCTTTCTTT.

The V and J genes are TRBV5-1 and TRBJ1-1; D ambiguous. The ends were cut back, 2 bases at V and 0 bases at J, with 5 bases in the middle. There are 13 residues in the CDR3. The germline gives CDR1 SGHRS, CDR2 YFSETQ. CDR3 nucleotides: TGCGCCAGCAGCTTCCAGGTGAACACTGAAGCTTTCTTT. Protein sequence: CASSFQVNTEAFF.

The chain carries TRBV3-1 (or the pseudogene TRBV3-2) and TRBJ2-5; no definite D call. V was clipped by 3 bases and J by 5 bases, with 10 bases between them. Germline V gives CDR1 LGHDT, CDR2 YNNKEL (reference sequence). This CDR3 region has 13 residues. The CDR3 is CASSQGRVETQYF. CDR3 coding DNA: TGTGCCAGCAGCCAGGGAAGGGTTGAGACCCAGTACTTC.

This chain links TRBV4-1 with TRBJ1-2, with 7 nucleotides matching TRBD1. Germline values: CDR1 MGHRA, CDR2 YSYEKL. With V trimmed by 0 bases and J by 4 bases, 8 bases remained unmatched. This CDR3 is 16 amino acids long. The CDR3 sequence: CASSQDPGGGFYGYTF. In nucleotides, the CDR3 is TGCGCCAGCAGCCAAGACCCAGGGGGTGGATTCTATGGCTACACCTTC.

This sequence joins TRBV15 and TRBJ2-1, with D perhaps TRBD1 or TRBD2 (5 bases each). CDR3 size: 14 residues. Germline V CDR1 and CDR2: LNHNV, YYDKDF (reference sequence). Trimming removed 1 base from V and 2 bases from J, with 6 bases in between. The CDR3 loop reads CATSRGGAYNEQFF. The CDR3 nucleotides are TGTGCCACCAGCAGAGGAGGGGCCTACAATGAGCAGTTCTTC.

A single count supports this clone. This chain links TRBV27 with TRBJ1-2; possibly TRBD1 for D (6 bases). CDR3 length: 19 residues. The germline gives CDR1 MNHEY, CDR2 SMNVEV (reference sequence). V was trimmed by 0 bases and J by 0 bases, leaving 20 bases between them. The DNA of the CDR3 is TGTGCCAGCAGTTTATCGGGTCGTGAGACAAGGGACACTAACTATGGCTACACCTTC. It yields the protein CASSLSGRETRDTNYGYTF.